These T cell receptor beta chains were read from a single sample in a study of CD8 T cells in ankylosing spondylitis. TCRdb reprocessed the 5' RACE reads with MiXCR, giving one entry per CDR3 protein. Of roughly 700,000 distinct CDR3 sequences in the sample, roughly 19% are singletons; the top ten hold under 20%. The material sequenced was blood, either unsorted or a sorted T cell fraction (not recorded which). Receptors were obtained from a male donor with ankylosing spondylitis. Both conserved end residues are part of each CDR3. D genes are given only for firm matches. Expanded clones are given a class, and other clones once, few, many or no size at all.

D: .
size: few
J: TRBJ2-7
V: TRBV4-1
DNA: TGCGCCAGCAGCCAAGCCCCGCCGGGGTACGAGCAGTACTTC
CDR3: CASSQAPPGYEQYF

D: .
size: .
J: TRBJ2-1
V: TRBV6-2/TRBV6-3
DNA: TGTGCCAGCAGTCCCAGGACTCTTTACAATGAGCAGTTCTTC
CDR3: CASSPRTLYNEQFF

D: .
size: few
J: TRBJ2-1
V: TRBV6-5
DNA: TGTGCCAGCAGTTACGGGCCCGCCTACAATGAGCAGTTCTTC
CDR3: CASSYGPAYNEQFF

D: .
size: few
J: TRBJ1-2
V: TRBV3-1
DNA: TGTGCCAGCAGCCATCGCGGACATCCTGATGGCTACACCTTC
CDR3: CASSHRGHPDGYTF

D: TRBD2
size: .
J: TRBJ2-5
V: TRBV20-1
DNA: TGCAGTGTCCACCCCACTAGCGGCGGTGGATTCAAGGGGGAGACCCAGTACTTC
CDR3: CSVHPTSGGGFKGETQYF

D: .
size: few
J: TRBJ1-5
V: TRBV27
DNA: TGTGCCAGCAGGGCCCGGGCCAACCCCTATCAGCCCCAGCATTTT
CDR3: CASRARANPYQPQHF

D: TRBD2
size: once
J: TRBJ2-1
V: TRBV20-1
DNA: TGCAGTGCCCGACGACTGGCTAGCGGGCCCGGTAGCGGCTCCTACAATGAGCAGTTCTTC
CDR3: CSARRLASGPGSGSYNEQFF

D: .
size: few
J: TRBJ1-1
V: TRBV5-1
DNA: TGCGCCAGCAGCCGGGGGGGAAGGAACACTGAAGCTTTCTTT
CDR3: CASSRGGRNTEAFF

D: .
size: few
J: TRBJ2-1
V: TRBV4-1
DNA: TGCGCCAGCAGCCCTATAGCGGTCTACAATGAGCAGTTCTTC
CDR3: CASSPIAVYNEQFF

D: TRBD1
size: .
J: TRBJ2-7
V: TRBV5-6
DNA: TGTGCCAGCAGCCCACCCCCCGGAGTAACGGACAGGGTTATTCGCTTC
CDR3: CASSPPPGVTDRVIRF

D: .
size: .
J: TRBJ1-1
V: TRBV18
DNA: TGTGCCAGCTCGGGGATCAGGGGTGGAAACACTGAAGCTTTCTTT
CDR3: CASSGIRGGNTEAFF